The 5 T cell receptor beta chains presented below share a single source sample, sequenced in a study of T cells in Graves' hyperthyroidism and ophthalmopathy. RNA transcripts were the template for amplifying TCR beta CDR3 regions. Carried out on the TCR CDR3, a first-round RT-PCR used the HTBI primer set. TCRdb independently ran MiXCR on the multiplex PCR reads; one entry per CDR3 protein. Among roughly 360,000 distinct CDR3 sequences listed, 13% were seen once. The sample comprised blood. Source of these receptors: a man between 25 and 39 years old with Graves' hyperthyroidism that later progressed to Graves' ophthalmopathy.

This clonotype showed up many times. The rearrangement joins TRBV27 to TRBJ1-2; 9 bases match TRBD1. The CDR3 length is 16 residues. The germline CDR1 and CDR2 sequences are MNHEY and SMNVEV (reference sequence). V dropped 5 bases and J dropped 4; count of bases not matched to a gene: 11. CDR3 protein: CASSPGLTGGGYGYTF. As DNA, the CDR3 is TGTGCCAGCAGTCCCGGCCTGACAGGGGGGGGCTATGGCTACACCTTC.

V is TRBV3-1 and J is TRBJ2-5; 10 bases map to TRBD2. This CDR3 contains 17 residues. V shed 3 bases and J 1 base; nucleotides not matched to a gene: 8. Per the germline V gene, CDR1 is LGHDT and CDR2 is YNNKEL (reference sequence). The CDR3 loop reads CASSQVAGGTLQETQYF. DNA for the CDR3: TGTGCCAGCAGCCAGGTAGCGGGGGGTACACTCCAAGAGACCCAGTACTTC.

This clonotype was picked up a small number of times. The CDR3 DNA follows: TGCAGCGTTGAAAACAAAGCGGGGAAGTACAATGAGCAGTTCTTC. This codes for CSVENKAGKYNEQFF. V usage is TRBV29-1 and J usage is TRBJ2-1; 7 bases map to TRBD2. CDR1 and CDR2 (germline): SQVTM, ANQGSEA. With 2 bases clipped from V and 4 bases from J, the junction kept 8 bases outside the gene matches. This CDR3 has 15 amino acids.

V gene TRBV7-8 combines with J gene TRBJ2-1, with D perhaps matching TRBD1 or TRBD2 (5 bases each). With 2 bases removed from V and 9 bases from J, the gap between germline ends came to 14 bases. CDR3 length: 14 amino acids. The germline gives CDR1 SGHVS, CDR2 FQNEAQ. The DNA of the CDR3 is TGTGCCAGCAGCTTATCCGGGCTTGGGGGTGAGCAGTTCTTC. It specifies CASSLSGLGGEQFF.

This clonotype was recorded many times. The chain recombines TRBV6-1 with TRBJ1-6, with 9 bases lining up with TRBD1. With V trimmed by 7 bases and J by 8 bases, 9 bases remained unmatched. The CDR3 has 15 residues. Germline V gives CDR1 MNHNS, CDR2 SASEGT. In DNA, the CDR3 is TGTGCCAGCAAGGGACAGGGAAGGGATTATTCACCCCTCCACTTT. Its translation is CASKGQGRDYSPLHF.